One and the same sample provided the 14 T cell receptor beta chains below, sequenced in a study of T cell responses to AZD1222 COVID-19 vaccine. The assay was immunoSEQ multiplex PCR, and TCRdb's table has in-frame clones only and misses some. The sample includes about 170,000 clones, over 80% seen only once; the top ten take roughly 4.3%. Here the sequenced sample was peripheral blood, taken 28 days after the second dose of the MenACWY control vaccine. These receptor sequences come from an adult who received the MenACWY meningococcal vaccine as a control.

The chain links TRBV2 to TRBJ2-7, with D perhaps matching TRBD1 (5 bases). Looked up from germline, CDR1 is SNHLY and CDR2 is FYNNEI. The CDR3 runs 13 residues. Trimming took off 1 base at V and 5 bases at J, with 9 bases between the two ends. The CDR3 DNA follows: TGTGCCAGCAGTGAAGATTGGGGCCACGAGCAGTACTTC. Its protein is CASSEDWGHEQYF.

The V call is TRBV7-2, the J call TRBJ2-2; D is uncertain. V was clipped by 1 base and J by 3 bases, with 12 bases between them. Germline V gene data show CDR1 as SGHTA and CDR2 as FQGNSA. This CDR3 region has 16 residues. The CDR3 spells CASSLEWYRDTGELFF. For the CDR3, the DNA is TGTGCCAGCAGCTTAGAGTGGTACAGAGACACCGGGGAGCTGTTTTTT.

This rearrangement joins TRBV19 to TRBJ2-7, with D possibly being TRBD2 (6 bases). Trimming took off 4 bases at V and 4 bases at J, with 14 bases between the two ends. The CDR3 covers 14 residues. Germline loops: CDR1 LNHDA, CDR2 SQIVND (reference sequence). CDR3 coding DNA: TGTGCCAGTAGTACGGCGGGATTTAATTACGAGCAGTACTTC. Protein product: CASSTAGFNYEQYF.

This clone has just one count. This rearrangement joins TRBV21-1 to TRBJ1-1; the table calls TRBD1, which could not be checked here. TRBV21-1 is an annotated pseudogene. The CDR3 is 20 amino acids. CDR3 residues: CASSIITGKDDGRANTEAFF. CDR3 sequence (DNA): TGTGCCAGCAGCATTATTACAGGGAAGGATGATGGTCGGGCGAACACTGAAGCTTTCTTT.

This chain uses TRBV10-3 with TRBJ2-7; 10 bases are shared with TRBD2. The germline V gene encodes CDR1 ENHRY and CDR2 SYGVKD. V lost 2 bases, J lost 3 bases, and 4 bases stayed unmatched. The CDR3 covers 15 residues. The CDR3 nucleotides read TGTGCCATCAGTGAGCTAGCGGGAGTTGGCTACGAGCAGTACTTC. It translates to CAISELAGVGYEQYF.

This clone was counted between two and nine times. V is TRBV10-2 and J is TRBJ2-7, with D possibly TRBD1 on 5 matching bases. The CDR3 runs 15 residues. Germline V lookup: CDR1 WSHSY, CDR2 SAAADI. With 2 bases removed from V and 5 bases from J, the gap between germline ends came to 16 bases. CDR3 sequence: CASSEEAQDIHEQYF. The CDR3 DNA follows: TGCGCCAGCAGTGAGGAGGCACAGGATATCCACGAGCAGTACTTC.

This rearrangement joins TRBV28 to TRBJ2-3; 7 nucleotides agree with TRBD1. V dropped 0 bases and J dropped 4; count of bases not matched to a gene: 4. Germline CDR1 and CDR2: MDHEN and SYDVKM. There are 15 residues in the CDR3. The CDR3 sequence is CASSLWGQGADTQYF. As DNA, the CDR3 is TGTGCCAGCAGTTTATGGGGGCAGGGGGCAGATACGCAGTATTTT. The variable domain in full, completed from reference TRBV28 and TRBJ2-3, reads DVKVTQSSRYLVKRTGEKVFLECVQDMDHENMFWYRQDPGLGLRLIYFSYDVKMKEKGDIPEGYSVSREKKERFSLILESASTNQTSMYLCASSLWGQGADTQYFGPGTRLTVL.

In this sample, this clone turned up once. The chain joins TRBV7-9 to TRBJ2-1, with D possibly TRBD2 on 5 matching bases. V lost 6 bases and J lost 8, with 8 bases in between. Germline V gene data show CDR1 as SEHNR and CDR2 as FQNEAQ (reference sequence). This CDR3 spans 11 amino acids. The CDR3 DNA is TGTGCCAGCAGGGGAGTTGATGAGCAGTTCTTC. Its translation: CASRGVDEQFF.

The chain couples TRBV10-3 to TRBJ2-7, with 10 bases identical to TRBD2. J was trimmed by 2 bases and V by 3 bases; bases with no gene match: 4. CDR3 length: 15 amino acids. The V gene's germline CDR1 is ENHRY and CDR2 SYGVKD. CDR3 residues: CAISDALAGAYEQYF. CDR3 nucleotide sequence: TGTGCCATCAGTGACGCCCTAGCGGGAGCCTACGAGCAGTACTTC.

This rearrangement joins TRBV6-5 to TRBJ1-5; D gene ambiguous. Deletions cut 7 bases from V and 6 bases from J, with 10 bases between. Germline V gene data show CDR1 as MNHEY and CDR2 as SVGAGI. This CDR3 region has 12 residues. As DNA, the CDR3 is TGTGCCAGCATGCTGTCCGGTCAGCCCCAGCATTTT. Its translation is CASMLSGQPQHF.

This chain links TRBV7-2 with TRBJ2-7, with TRBD2 identical over 13 bases. The CDR3 is 16 residues long. V was pared by 3 bases and J by 3 bases, with 5 bases of the junction left unmatched. Per germline, CDR1 SGHTA and CDR2 FQGNSA. The CDR3: CASSFGTSGIVYEQYF. The CDR3 nucleotides read TGTGCCAGCAGCTTTGGGACTAGCGGGATCGTCTACGAGCAGTACTTC.

Only a few counts were recorded for this clone. J is TRBJ1-5 and V is TRBV15, with TRBD1 matching 7 bases. Germline V gene data show CDR1 as LNHNV and CDR2 as YYDKDF (reference sequence). The CDR3 consists of 17 residues. The junction had 12 bases not matched to a gene; V was cut back by 0 bases and J by 7 bases. The CDR3 sequence is CATSREPTGTPSQPQHF. The CDR3 region has the DNA TGTGCCACCAGCAGAGAACCGACAGGGACCCCGTCCCAGCCCCAGCATTTT.

This chain uses TRBV4-3 with TRBJ1-6; 10 nucleotides line up with TRBD1. Trimming cost V 0 bases and J 7 bases; bases outside gene matches: 6. Per germline, CDR1 LGHNA and CDR2 YSLEER. This CDR3 spans 17 amino acids. CDR3 sequence: CASSQDLGTGDNSPLHF. The DNA of the CDR3 is TGCGCCAGCAGCCAAGATTTAGGGACAGGGGACAATTCACCCCTCCACTTT.

J is TRBJ2-3 and V is TRBV24-1; no reliable D call. The CDR3 consists of 14 residues. Trimming removed 4 bases from V and 4 bases from J, with 11 bases in between. Germline V gene sequence: CDR1 KGHDR, CDR2 SFDVKD. The DNA for the CDR3 is TGTGCCACCAGTGAGGAAATAGCTGCAGATACGCAGTATTTT. It translates to CATSEEIAADTQYF.